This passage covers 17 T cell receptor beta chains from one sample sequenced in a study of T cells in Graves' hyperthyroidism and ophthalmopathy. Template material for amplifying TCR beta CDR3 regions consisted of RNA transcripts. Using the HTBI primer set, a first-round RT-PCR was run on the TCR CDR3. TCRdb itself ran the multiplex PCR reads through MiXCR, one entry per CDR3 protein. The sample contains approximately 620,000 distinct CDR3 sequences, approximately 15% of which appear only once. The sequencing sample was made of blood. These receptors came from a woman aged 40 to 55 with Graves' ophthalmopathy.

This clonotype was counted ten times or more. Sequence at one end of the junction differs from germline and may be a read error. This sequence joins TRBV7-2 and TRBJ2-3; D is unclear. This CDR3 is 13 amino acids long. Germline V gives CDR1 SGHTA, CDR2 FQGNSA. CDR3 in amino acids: CASSLSRADTQYF. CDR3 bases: TGCGCCAGCAGCTTATCCCGGGCAGATACGCAGTATTTT.

CDR3 loop: CASSEPGKTDTQYF. CDR3 in DNA: TGTGCCAGCAGCGAGCCGGGAAAAACAGATACGCAGTATTTT. The rearrangement uses TRBV5-4 and TRBJ2-3, with D perhaps matching TRBD2 (5 bases). V was shortened by 4 bases and J by 3 bases, with 12 bases between the two germline ends. The CDR3 is made up of 14 amino acids. CDR1 is SGHNT, CDR2 YYREEE, per germline (reference sequence).

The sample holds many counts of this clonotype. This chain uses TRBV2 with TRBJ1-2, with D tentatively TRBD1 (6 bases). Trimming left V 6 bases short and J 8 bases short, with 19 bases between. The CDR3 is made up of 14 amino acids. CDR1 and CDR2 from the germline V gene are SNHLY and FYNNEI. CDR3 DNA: TGTGCCAGCAGCGCCGGGACACCCAAGGAGGGCTACACCTTC. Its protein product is CASSAGTPKEGYTF.

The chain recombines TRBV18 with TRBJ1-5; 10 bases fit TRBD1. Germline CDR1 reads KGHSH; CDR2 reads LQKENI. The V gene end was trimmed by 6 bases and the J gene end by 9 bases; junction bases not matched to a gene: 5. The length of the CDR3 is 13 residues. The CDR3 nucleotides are TGTGCCAGCTCGAGGGACAGGGGAGTGCCCCAGCATTTT. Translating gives CASSRDRGVPQHF.

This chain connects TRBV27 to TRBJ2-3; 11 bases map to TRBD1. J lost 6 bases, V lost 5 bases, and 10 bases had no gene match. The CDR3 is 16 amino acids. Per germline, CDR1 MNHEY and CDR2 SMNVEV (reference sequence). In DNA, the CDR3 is TGTGCCAGCAGTACCTGGGGACAGGGGGAAGGTGATACGCAGTATTTT. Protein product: CASSTWGQGEGDTQYF.

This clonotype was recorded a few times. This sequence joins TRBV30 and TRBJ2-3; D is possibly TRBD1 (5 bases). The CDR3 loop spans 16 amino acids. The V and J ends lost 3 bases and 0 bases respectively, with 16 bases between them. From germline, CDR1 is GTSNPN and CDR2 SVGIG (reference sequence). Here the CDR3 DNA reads TGTGCCTGGAGCTCTAGGCGCAGGGCGAGCACAGATACGCAGTATTTT. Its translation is CAWSSRRRASTDTQYF.

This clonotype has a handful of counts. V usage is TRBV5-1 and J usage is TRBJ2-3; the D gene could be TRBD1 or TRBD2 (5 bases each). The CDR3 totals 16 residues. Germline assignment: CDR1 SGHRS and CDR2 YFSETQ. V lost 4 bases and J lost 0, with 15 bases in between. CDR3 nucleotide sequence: TGCGCCAGCAGCACCTCCGGGACGGCTAGCACAGATACGCAGTATTTT. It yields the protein CASSTSGTASTDTQYF.

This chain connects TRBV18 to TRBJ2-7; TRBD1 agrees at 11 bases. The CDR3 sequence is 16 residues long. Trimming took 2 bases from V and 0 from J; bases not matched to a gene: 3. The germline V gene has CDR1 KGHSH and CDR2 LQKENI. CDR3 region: CASSPGTGGDSYEQYF. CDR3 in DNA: TGTGCCAGCTCACCAGGGACAGGGGGGGACTCCTACGAGCAGTACTTC.

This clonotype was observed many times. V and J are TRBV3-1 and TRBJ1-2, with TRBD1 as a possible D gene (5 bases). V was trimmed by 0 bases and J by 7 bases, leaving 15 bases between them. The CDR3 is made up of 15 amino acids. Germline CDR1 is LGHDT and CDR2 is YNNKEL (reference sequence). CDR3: CASSQDRRGSTGYTF. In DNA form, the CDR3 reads TGTGCCAGCAGCCAAGATCGGCGGGGCTCGACTGGCTACACCTTC.

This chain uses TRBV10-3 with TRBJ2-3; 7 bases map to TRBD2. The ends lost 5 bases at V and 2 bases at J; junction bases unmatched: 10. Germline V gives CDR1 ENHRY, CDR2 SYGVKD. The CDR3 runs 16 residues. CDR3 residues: CAISTSDGGTTDTQYF. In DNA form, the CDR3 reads TGTGCCATCAGTACCTCGGACGGGGGGACCACAGATACGCAGTATTTT.

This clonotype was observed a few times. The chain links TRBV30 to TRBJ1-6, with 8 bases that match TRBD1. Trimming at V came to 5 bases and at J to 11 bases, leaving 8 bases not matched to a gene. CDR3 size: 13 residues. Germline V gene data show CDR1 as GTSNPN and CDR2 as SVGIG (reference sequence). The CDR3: CAWSLQGGTPLHF. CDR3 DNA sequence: TGTGCCTGGTCGTTACAGGGGGGGACACCCCTCCACTTT.

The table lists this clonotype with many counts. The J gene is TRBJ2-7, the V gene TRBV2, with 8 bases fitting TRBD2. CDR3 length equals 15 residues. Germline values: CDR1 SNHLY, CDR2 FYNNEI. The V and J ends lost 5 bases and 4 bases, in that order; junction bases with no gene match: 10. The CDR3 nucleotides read TGTGCCAGCAGTAATCCGGGACTAGGCGTTTACGAGCAGTACTTC. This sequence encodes CASSNPGLGVYEQYF.

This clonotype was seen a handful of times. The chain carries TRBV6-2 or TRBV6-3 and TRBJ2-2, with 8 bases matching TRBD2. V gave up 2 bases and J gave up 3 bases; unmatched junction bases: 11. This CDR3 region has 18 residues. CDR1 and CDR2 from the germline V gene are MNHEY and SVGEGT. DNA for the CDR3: TGTGCCAGCAGTTACCCGAGCGGGAGTGGCCTCCACACCGGGGAGCTGTTTTTT. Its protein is CASSYPSGSGLHTGELFF.

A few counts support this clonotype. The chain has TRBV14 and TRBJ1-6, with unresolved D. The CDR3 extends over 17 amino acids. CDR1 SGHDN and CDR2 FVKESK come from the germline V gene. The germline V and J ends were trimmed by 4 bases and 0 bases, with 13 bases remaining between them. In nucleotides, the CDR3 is TGTGCCAGCAGCCGCTGGATCACCCTCTCCTATAATTCACCCCTCCACTTT. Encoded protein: CASSRWITLSYNSPLHF.

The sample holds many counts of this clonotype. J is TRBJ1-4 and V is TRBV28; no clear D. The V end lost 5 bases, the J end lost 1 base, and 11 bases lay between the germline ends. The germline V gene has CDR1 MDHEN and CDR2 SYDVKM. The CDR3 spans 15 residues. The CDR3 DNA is TGTGCCAGCAGTCTCGGCGGGGAAACTAATGAAAAACTGTTTTTT. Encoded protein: CASSLGGETNEKLFF.

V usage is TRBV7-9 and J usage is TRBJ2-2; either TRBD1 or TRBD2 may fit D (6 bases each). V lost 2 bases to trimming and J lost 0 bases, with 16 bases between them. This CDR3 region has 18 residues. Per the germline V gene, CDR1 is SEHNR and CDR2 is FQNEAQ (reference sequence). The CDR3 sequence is CASSLRGGGPSNTGELFF. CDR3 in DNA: TGTGCCAGCAGCTTACGGGGTGGGGGGCCCTCGAACACCGGGGAGCTGTTTTTT.

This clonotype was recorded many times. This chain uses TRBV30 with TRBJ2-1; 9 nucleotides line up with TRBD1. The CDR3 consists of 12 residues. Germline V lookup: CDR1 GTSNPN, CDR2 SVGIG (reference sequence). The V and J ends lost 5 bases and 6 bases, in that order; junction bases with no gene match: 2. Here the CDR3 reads CAWGTGFNEQFF. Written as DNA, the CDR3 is TGTGCCTGGGGGACAGGGTTCAATGAGCAGTTCTTC. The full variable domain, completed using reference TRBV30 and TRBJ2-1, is SQTIHQWPATLVQPVGSPLSLECTVEGTSNPNLYWYRQAAGRGLQLLFYSVGIGQISSEVPQNLSASRPQDRQFILSSKKLLLSDSGFYLCAWGTGFNEQFFGPGTRLTVL.